This TCR beta chain is drawn from a study of shared clonotypes between healthy human individuals (dated by TCRdb to the early 2020s). About the investigation overall: The cohort comprised a couple of women and three men aged 18 to 49 years. For each donor, CD4 naive and CD4 memory were each given three plates, CD8 naive was given two plates, and CD8 memory was given one plate. To estimate repertoire size and how much clonotype sharing occurs between individuals, the study deeply sequenced the blood TCR repertoires of about 5 healthy adults. Libraries were prepared and TCR repertoires were sequenced by different laboratories using diverse techniques, in order to increase sequencing depth and limit assay-specific biases. Between about 0.8 and 9 billion PBMCs per donor were obtained by leukapheresis.

The research as a whole found: Sampling was restricted to blood, and TCR repertoires in tissues likely differ from the TCR repertoires found in blood. Higher generation probabilities were observed for clonotypes shared by all four sorted-subset donors than for non-shared clonotypes. The genetic and exposure-history diversity represented was limited by the small number of donors. Incomplete sequencing was indicated by rarefaction of sorted-subset datasets, despite the large sequencing depth. Based on pairwise subsampling, the degree of clonotype sharing among donors was expected to be affected by sequencing depth. Naive subsets generally had larger estimated clonotype richness than memory subsets did. Sharing across four donors was observed for 5% to 6.5% of naive CD4, over 3% of naive CD8, 2% to 2.5% of memory CD4, and 0.4% of memory CD8 clonotypes.

The CDR3 holds 14 amino acids from the cysteine to the phenylalanine. The CDR3 DNA has 42 bases and is translated from base 1. CDR1 SEHNR and CDR2 FQNEAQ were looked up in the germline V gene (reference sequence). V ends up 3 bases short and J 0 bases short, with an unmatched junction base count of 2. The donors were healthy, HIV-negative adults who had no recently reported acute infections or vaccinations. Every donor was a Caucasian adult living in Nashville, Tennessee, USA. CD4+ T cells were enriched through magnetic negative selection, after which naive cells were positively selected on CD45RA and the remaining negative fraction served as the memory subset. After blood collection by leukapheresis, PBMCs were isolated using Ficoll-Histopaque density gradient centrifugation and then cryopreserved in the vapor phase of liquid nitrogen. Analytical flow cytometry was used to check the purity and quantity of each magnetically sorted T cell population. Genomic DNA was isolated from every sorted fraction and measured by UV absorbance on a Nanodrop 2000c.

Using the deep immunoSEQ assay, multiplex PCR amplified TCR CDR3 regions from genomic DNA. Extracted genomic DNA from each cell subset was distributed evenly across all wells of several immunoSEQ 96-well plates, and each plate was treated as a replicate. For sorted subsets, roughly 200 ng of genomic DNA, equivalent to roughly 30,000 T cell genomes, went into each replicate PCR. The purified libraries were quantified using a Qubit 3.0 fluorometer, sized with a Bioanalyzer 2100, and then quantified again using the KAPA Library Quantification kit. Every immunoSEQ 96-well plate was sequenced on a dedicated single-read 150-cycle Illumina NextSeq 550 flow cell. Processing in the source paper ran as follows. Because the immunoSEQ output held only junctional sequences and lacked quality scores, the filtering could not match the filtering applied to full-length reads. Sequences were annotated with PyIR, a Python wrapper for IgBLAST v1.9, using IMGT germline references to assign V/J genes and CDR3. Any read was removed if the V/J assignment was weak (E-value above 1e-6), the CDR3 was missing, or the read contained stop codons, out-of-frame junctions, or ambiguous translated residues. A V3J clonotype was defined by an identical inferred V gene, J gene, and CDR3 amino acid sequence. The percentage overlap between two repertoires was calculated by dividing the number of shared unique clonotypes by the size of the smaller repertoire. Repertoire richness was assessed with RTK rarefaction, the Chao1 estimator, and Recon v2.1 estimates of unobserved clonotypes. OLGA was used to compute generation probabilities for all TCRbeta clonotypes that the gDNA method yielded from several donors. In its TCRdb copy, this immuneACCESS table keeps in-frame sequences only and misses some clones. Where compared with another copy, unresolved V genes explain less than half of these, and the others have no known cause. V, J and clone size are those of that table, while D and trimming were read from the DNA. This sample holds roughly 760,000 clones; approximately 74% were observed only once. The biggest ten clones account for 1.7% of the sample.

This clone was detected only a few times. Its antigen specificity is not known. A far larger clone is one nucleotide away, so this likely arose from a read error. Other DNA sequences in this sample translate to the same CDR3. The chain couples TRBV7-9 to TRBJ2-7, and 7 junctional nucleotides match TRBD2. Source material: memory CD4+ T cells sorted from blood. The cell subset or site label, read with the paper, signifies: CD45RA-negative fraction. The receptor comes from a woman younger than 45 in good health. The DNA sequence reads TGTGCCAGCAGCTTCCAGCGGGACTCCTACGAGCAGTACTTC. This is translated as CASSFQRDSYEQYF. Extended through the reference TRBV7-9 and TRBJ2-7 proteins, this CDR3 yields the full variable domain: DTGVSQNPRHKITKRGQNVTFRCDPISEHNRLYWYRQTLGQGPEFLTYFQNEAQLEKSRLLSDRFSAERPKGSFSTLEIQRTEQGDSAMYLCASSFQRDSYEQYFGPGTRLTVT.